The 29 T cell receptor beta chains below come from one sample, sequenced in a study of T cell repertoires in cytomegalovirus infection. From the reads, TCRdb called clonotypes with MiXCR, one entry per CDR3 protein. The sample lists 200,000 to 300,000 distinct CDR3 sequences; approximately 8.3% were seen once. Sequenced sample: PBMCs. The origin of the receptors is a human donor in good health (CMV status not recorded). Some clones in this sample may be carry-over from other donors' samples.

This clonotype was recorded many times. CDR3 nucleotides: TGTGCCAGCAGCTCAAGCATTGGCTCTAATGAAAAACTGTTTTTT. This codes for CASSSSIGSNEKLFF. V gene TRBV7-8 combines with J gene TRBJ1-4, with D hard to call. Germline V gene data show CDR1 as SGHVS and CDR2 as FQNEAQ. Trimming pared 4 bases from V and 3 bases from J, leaving 12 bases between. The CDR3 runs to 15 residues.

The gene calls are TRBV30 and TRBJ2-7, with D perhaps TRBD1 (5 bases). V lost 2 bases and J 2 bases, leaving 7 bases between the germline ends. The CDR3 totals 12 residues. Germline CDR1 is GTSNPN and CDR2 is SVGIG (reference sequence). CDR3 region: CAWSRTPYEQYF. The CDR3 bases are TGTGCCTGGAGTAGGACACCCTACGAGCAGTACTTC.

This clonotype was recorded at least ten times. CDR3 residues: CASGGPYQETQYF. As DNA, the CDR3 is TGTGCCAGCGGAGGCCCGTACCAAGAGACCCAGTACTTC. This sequence joins TRBV11-2 and TRBJ2-5, with D tentatively TRBD2 (5 bases). Germline CDR1 and CDR2: SGHAT and FQNNGV. This CDR3 has 13 residues. Trimming took 8 bases from V and 0 from J, leaving 10 bases between them.

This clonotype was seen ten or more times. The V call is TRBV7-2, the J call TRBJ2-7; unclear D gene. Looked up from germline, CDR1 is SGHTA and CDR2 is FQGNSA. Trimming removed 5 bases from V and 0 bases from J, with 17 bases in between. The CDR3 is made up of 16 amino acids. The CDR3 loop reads CASSLGRATYSYEQYF. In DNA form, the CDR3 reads TGTGCCAGCAGCCTCGGACGAGCTACTTACTCCTACGAGCAGTACTTC.

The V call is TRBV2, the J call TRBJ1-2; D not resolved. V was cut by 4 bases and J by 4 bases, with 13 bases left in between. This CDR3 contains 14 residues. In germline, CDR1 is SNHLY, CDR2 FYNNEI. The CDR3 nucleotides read TGTGCCAGCAGTGGGACTCAACGGAGCTATGGCTACACCTTC. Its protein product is CASSGTQRSYGYTF.

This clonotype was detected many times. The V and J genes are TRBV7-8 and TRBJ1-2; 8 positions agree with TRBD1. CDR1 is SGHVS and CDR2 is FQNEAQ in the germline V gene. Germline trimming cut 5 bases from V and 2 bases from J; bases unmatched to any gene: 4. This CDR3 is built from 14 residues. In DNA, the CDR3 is TGTGCCAGCAGCGTCAACAGGGGGAACTATGGCTACACCTTC. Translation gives CASSVNRGNYGYTF.

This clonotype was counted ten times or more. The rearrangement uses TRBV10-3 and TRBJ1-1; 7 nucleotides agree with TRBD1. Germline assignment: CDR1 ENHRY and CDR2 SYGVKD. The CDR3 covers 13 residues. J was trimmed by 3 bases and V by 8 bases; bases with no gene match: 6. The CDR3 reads CAIATQGDTEAFF. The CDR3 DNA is TGTGCCATCGCAACGCAGGGGGACACTGAAGCTTTCTTT.

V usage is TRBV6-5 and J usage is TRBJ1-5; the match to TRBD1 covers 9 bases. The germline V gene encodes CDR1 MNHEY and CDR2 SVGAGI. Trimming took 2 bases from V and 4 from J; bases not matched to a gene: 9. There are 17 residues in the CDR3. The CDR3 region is CASSYGTGGRLNQPQHF. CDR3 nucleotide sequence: TGTGCCAGCAGTTACGGTACAGGGGGCCGGCTAAATCAGCCCCAGCATTTT.

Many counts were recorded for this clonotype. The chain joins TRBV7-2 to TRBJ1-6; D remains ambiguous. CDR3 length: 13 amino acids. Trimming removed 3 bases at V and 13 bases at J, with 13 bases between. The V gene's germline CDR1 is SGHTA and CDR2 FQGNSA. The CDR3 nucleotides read TGTGCCAGCAGCTTTGACCGAGATAAGCCCCTCCACTTT. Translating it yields CASSFDRDKPLHF.

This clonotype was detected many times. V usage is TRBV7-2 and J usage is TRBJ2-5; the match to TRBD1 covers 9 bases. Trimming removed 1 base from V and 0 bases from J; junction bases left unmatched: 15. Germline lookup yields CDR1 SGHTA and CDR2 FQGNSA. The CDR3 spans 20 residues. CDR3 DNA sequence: TGTGCCAGCAGCTTAGAACTTACCCGAGGGACAGGGCCTCACCAAGAGACCCAGTACTTC. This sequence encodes CASSLELTRGTGPHQETQYF. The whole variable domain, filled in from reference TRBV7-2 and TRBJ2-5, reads GAGVSQSPSNKVTEKGKDVELRCDPISGHTALYWYRQSLGQGLEFLIYFQGNSAPDKSGLPSDRFSAERTGGSVSTLTIQRTQQEDSAVYLCASSLELTRGTGPHQETQYFGPGTRLLVL.

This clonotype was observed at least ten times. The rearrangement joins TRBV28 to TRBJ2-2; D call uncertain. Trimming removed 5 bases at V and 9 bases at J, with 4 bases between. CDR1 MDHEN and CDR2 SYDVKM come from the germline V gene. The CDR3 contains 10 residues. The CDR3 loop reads CASSDWELFF. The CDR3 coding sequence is TGTGCCAGCAGTGATTGGGAGCTGTTTTTT.

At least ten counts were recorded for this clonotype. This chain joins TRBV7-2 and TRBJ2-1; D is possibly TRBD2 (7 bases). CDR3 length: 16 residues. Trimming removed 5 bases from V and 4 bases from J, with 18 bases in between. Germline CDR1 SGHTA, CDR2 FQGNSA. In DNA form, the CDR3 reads TGTGCCAGCAGCAAACGGGGGGACACCCTATACAATGAGCAGTTCTTC. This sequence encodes CASSKRGDTLYNEQFF.

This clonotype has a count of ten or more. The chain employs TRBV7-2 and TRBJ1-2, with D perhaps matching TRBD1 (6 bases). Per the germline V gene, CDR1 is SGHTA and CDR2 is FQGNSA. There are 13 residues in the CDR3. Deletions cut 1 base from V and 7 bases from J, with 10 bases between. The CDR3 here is CASSLEGTRGYTF. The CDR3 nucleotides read TGTGCCAGCAGCTTAGAGGGGACACGTGGCTACACCTTC. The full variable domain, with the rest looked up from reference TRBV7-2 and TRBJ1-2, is GAGVSQSPSNKVTEKGKDVELRCDPISGHTALYWYRQSLGQGLEFLIYFQGNSAPDKSGLPSDRFSAERTGGSVSTLTIQRTQQEDSAVYLCASSLEGTRGYTFGSGTRLTVV.

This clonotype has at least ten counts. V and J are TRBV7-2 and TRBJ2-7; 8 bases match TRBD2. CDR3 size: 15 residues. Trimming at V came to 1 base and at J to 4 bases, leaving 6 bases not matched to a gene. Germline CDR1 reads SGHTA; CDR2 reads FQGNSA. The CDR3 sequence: CASSLGAGGVYEQYF. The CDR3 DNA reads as TGTGCCAGCAGCTTAGGGGCGGGAGGTGTGTACGAGCAGTACTTC.

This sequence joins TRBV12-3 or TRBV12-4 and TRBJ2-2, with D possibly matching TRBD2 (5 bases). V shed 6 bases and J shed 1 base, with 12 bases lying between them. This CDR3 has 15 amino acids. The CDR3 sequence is CASRDSGMNTGELFF. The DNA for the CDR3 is TGTGCCAGCAGGGACTCGGGGATGAACACCGGGGAGCTGTTTTTT.

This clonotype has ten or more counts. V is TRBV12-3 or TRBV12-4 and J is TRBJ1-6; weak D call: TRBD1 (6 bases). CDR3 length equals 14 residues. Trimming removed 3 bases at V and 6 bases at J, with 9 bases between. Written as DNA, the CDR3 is TGTGCCAGCAGTTTTGGGGACACTAATTCACCCCTCCACTTT. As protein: CASSFGDTNSPLHF.

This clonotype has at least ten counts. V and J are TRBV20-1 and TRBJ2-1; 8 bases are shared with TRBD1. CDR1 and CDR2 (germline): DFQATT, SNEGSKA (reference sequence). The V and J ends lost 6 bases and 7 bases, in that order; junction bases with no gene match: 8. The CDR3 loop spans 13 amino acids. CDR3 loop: CSALNRGKNEQFF. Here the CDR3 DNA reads TGCAGTGCGCTAAACAGGGGGAAGAATGAGCAGTTCTTC.

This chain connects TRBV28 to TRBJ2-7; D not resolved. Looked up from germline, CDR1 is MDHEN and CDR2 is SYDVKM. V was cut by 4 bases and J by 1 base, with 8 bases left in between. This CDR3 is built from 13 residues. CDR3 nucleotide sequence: TGTGCCAGCAGTTCCACAGCGTCCTACGAGCAGTACTTC. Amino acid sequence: CASSSTASYEQYF.

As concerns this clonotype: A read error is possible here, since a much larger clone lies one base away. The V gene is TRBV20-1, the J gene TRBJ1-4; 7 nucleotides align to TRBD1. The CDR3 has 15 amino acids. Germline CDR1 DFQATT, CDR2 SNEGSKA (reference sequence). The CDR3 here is CSATLSGGANEKQFF. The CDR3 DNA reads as TGCAGTGCTACCTTGTCAGGGGGAGCTAATGAAAAACAGTTTTTT.

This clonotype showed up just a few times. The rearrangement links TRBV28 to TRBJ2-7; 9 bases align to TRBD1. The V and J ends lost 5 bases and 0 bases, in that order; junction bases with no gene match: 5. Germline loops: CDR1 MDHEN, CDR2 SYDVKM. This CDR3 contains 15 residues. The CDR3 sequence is CASSPDRGSSYEQYF. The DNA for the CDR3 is TGTGCCAGCAGTCCTGACAGGGGGAGCTCCTACGAGCAGTACTTC.

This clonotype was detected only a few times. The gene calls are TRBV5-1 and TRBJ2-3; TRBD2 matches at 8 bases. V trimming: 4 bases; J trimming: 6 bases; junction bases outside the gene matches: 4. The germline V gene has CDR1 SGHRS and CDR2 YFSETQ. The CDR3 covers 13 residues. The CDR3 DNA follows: TGCGCCAGCAGCACAGGGACTAGGGATACGCAGTATTTT. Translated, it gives CASSTGTRDTQYF.

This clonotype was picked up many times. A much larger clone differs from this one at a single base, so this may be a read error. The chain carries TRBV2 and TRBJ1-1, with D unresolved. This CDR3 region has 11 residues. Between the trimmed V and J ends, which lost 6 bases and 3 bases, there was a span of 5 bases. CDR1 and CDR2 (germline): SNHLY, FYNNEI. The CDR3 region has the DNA TGTGCCAGCAGGGCGGACACTGAAGCTTTCTTT. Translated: CASRADTEAFF.

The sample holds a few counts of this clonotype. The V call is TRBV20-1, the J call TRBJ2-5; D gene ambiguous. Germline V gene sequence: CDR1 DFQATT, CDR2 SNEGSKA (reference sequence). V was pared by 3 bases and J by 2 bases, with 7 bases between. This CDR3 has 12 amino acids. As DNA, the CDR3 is TGCAGTGCTAGCGGCAGACAAGAGACCCAGTACTTC. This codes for CSASGRQETQYF.

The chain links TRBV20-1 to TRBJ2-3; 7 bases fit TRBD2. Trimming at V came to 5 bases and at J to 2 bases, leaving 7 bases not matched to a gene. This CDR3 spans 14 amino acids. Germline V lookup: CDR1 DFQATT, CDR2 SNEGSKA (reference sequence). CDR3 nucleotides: TGCAGTGCTGGCAGACTAGCCCCCACAGATACGCAGTATTTT. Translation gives CSAGRLAPTDTQYF.

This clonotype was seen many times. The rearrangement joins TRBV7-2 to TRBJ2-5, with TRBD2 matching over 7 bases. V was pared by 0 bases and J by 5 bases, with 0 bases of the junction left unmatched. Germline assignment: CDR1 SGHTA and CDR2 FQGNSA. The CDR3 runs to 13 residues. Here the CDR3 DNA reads TGTGCCAGCAGCTTAGCGCGGGAGGAGACCCAGTACTTC. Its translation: CASSLAREETQYF.

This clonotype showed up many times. The CDR3 DNA is TGTGCCAGTAGTATAGCAGGGTATGAATCACCCCTCCACTTT. Protein: CASSIAGYESPLHF. The rearrangement uses TRBV19 and TRBJ1-6, with D perhaps TRBD1 (5 bases). Trimming cost V 1 base and J 10 bases, with 11 bases left between them. Germline values: CDR1 LNHDA, CDR2 SQIVND (reference sequence). This CDR3 contains 14 residues.

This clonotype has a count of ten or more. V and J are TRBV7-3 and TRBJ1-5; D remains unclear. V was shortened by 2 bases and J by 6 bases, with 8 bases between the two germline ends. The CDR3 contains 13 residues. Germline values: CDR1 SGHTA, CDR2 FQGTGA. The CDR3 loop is CASSLDGSQPQHF. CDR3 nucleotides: TGTGCCAGCAGCTTAGACGGGAGTCAGCCCCAGCATTTT.

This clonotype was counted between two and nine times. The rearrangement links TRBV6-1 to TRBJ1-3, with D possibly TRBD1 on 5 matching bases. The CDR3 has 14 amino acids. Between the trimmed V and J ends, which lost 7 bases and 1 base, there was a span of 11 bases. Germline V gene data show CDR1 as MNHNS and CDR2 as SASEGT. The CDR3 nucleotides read TGTGCCAGCACCAACGGGGGTTCTGGAAACACCATATATTTT. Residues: CASTNGGSGNTIYF.

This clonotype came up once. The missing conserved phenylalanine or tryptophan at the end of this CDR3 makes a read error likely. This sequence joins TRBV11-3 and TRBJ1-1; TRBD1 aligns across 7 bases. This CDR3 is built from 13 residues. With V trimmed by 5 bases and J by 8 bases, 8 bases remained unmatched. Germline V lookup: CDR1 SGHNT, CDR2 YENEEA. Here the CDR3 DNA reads TGTGCCAGCAGCCAGGGGGTTCGAACAGAAGCTTTCTTA. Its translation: CASSQGVRTEAFL.